These 14 T cell receptor beta chains were all obtained from the same sample, sequenced in a study of blood T cell repertoires in COVID-19. The table came from immunoSEQ multiplex PCR; TCRdb's copy has only in-frame clones and leaves some out. The table shows 200,000 to 250,000 clones, with more than 70% occurring only once. Sequenced: PBMCs or T cells enriched from blood (not recorded which). The source is a woman aged 45 to 65 who had recovered from COVID-19.

This chain uses TRBV7-6 with TRBJ2-5; 14 bases are a match to TRBD2. CDR3 size: 20 residues. The germline CDR1 and CDR2 sequences are SGHVS and FNYEAQ. Trimming took 1 base from V and 4 from J; bases not matched to a gene: 14. CDR3 sequence (DNA): TGTGCCAGCAGCTTAGTACCTCCGGGACTAGCGGGAGTCGGACGAGAGACCCAGTACTTC. Translation gives CASSLVPPGLAGVGRETQYF.

The DNA for the CDR3 is TGCAGTGCTAGCCGCTCGGGTGAGCAGTTCTTC. Translation: CSASRSGEQFF. This chain joins TRBV20-1 and TRBJ2-1; D uncertain. The CDR3 length is 11 residues. The germline V and J ends were trimmed by 3 bases and 9 bases, with 9 bases remaining between them. CDR1 DFQATT and CDR2 SNEGSKA come from the germline V gene (reference sequence).

CDR3 sequence: CSSAPSGMNEQFF. CDR3 bases: TGCAGCTCTGCCCCCTCGGGTATGAATGAGCAGTTCTTC. This chain uses TRBV29-1 with TRBJ2-1; D is undetermined. CDR1 and CDR2 from the germline V gene are SQVTM and ANQGSEA. This CDR3 contains 13 residues. With 8 bases removed from V and 7 bases from J, the gap between germline ends came to 18 bases.

The chain has TRBV7-2 and TRBJ1-3; D is perhaps TRBD1 (6 bases). CDR1 SGHTA and CDR2 FQGNSA come from the germline V gene. The CDR3 spans 16 residues. Trimming stripped 4 bases from V and 0 bases from J, with 13 bases between. In DNA, the CDR3 is TGTGCCAGCAGCTCCTACAGGGACGACTCTGGAAACACCATATATTTT. The encoded protein is CASSSYRDDSGNTIYF.

The chain has TRBV9 and TRBJ2-3, with 11 bases matching TRBD1. Germline V gene data show CDR1 as SGDLS and CDR2 as YYNGEE. The CDR3 sequence is 14 residues long. Trimming took 3 bases from V and 5 from J; bases not matched to a gene: 2. Here the CDR3 reads CASSADRGRDTQYF. In DNA, the CDR3 is TGTGCCAGCAGCGCGGACAGGGGGCGAGATACGCAGTATTTT.

This sequence joins TRBV9 and TRBJ2-3, with TRBD1 identical over 10 bases. Germline trimming cut 4 bases from V and 4 bases from J; bases unmatched to any gene: 6. The CDR3 consists of 15 residues. Germline lookup yields CDR1 SGDLS and CDR2 YYNGEE. The CDR3 sequence: CASSSGTGVPDTQYF. The CDR3 coding sequence is TGTGCCAGCAGCTCCGGGACAGGGGTCCCAGATACGCAGTATTTT.

This clone was detected only a few times. The chain employs TRBV14 and TRBJ2-7, with 8 nucleotides matching TRBD2. Trimming removed 1 base from V and 2 bases from J; junction bases left unmatched: 7. The germline V gene has CDR1 SGHDN and CDR2 FVKESK. This CDR3 has 16 amino acids. CDR3 DNA: TGTGCCAGCAGCCAAGGTTACGCGGGGGGCACCTACGAGCAGTACTTC. Encoded protein: CASSQGYAGGTYEQYF.

The rearrangement uses TRBV3-1 (or the pseudogene TRBV3-2) and TRBJ2-2; D may be TRBD2 (5 bases). The length of the CDR3 is 14 residues. Germline values: CDR1 LGHDT, CDR2 YNNKEL (reference sequence). With 4 bases removed from V and 8 bases from J, the gap between germline ends came to 14 bases. CDR3 sequence: CASSRELERGELFF. The CDR3 coding sequence is TGTGCCAGCAGCCGAGAACTAGAGAGAGGGGAGCTGTTTTTT.

The chain employs TRBV6-5 and TRBJ2-7; 8 positions agree with TRBD1. Germline V gives CDR1 MNHEY, CDR2 SVGAGI. The CDR3 consists of 13 residues. The V and J ends lost 5 bases and 7 bases, in that order; junction bases with no gene match: 7. CDR3: CASSNGQGDEQYF. The CDR3 bases are TGTGCCAGCAGTAATGGACAGGGTGATGAGCAGTACTTC.

CDR3 in amino acids: CASSHRVIENSPLHF. CDR3 sequence (DNA): TGCGCCAGCAGCCACCGAGTTATAGAGAATTCACCCCTCCACTTT. The rearrangement joins TRBV4-1 to TRBJ1-6; no clear D. V shed 3 bases and J shed 7 bases, with 13 bases lying between them. Per germline, CDR1 MGHRA and CDR2 YSYEKL. The CDR3 runs to 15 residues.

The chain recombines TRBV10-3 with TRBJ1-5, with 7 positions matching TRBD1. The V segment lost 6 bases and the J segment 3 bases; nucleotides outside the gene matches: 5. Germline CDR1 and CDR2: ENHRY and SYGVKD. The CDR3 runs 14 residues. The CDR3 here is CAIRATGVNQPQHF. In DNA, the CDR3 is TGTGCCATCAGAGCCACAGGGGTCAATCAGCCCCAGCATTTT.

The V call is TRBV14, the J call TRBJ1-1, with D hard to call. CDR1 is SGHDN and CDR2 is FVKESK in the germline V gene. This CDR3 spans 13 amino acids. V dropped 6 bases and J dropped 1 base, with 9 bases sitting between them. In DNA form, the CDR3 reads TGTGCCAGCAGTTTGAGTCGGAACACTGAAGCTTTCTTT. Encoded protein: CASSLSRNTEAFF.

The rearrangement joins TRBV2 to TRBJ2-7, with D hard to call. The CDR3 runs 13 residues. Trimming pared 0 bases from V and 7 bases from J, leaving 10 bases between. Looked up from germline, CDR1 is SNHLY and CDR2 is FYNNEI. CDR3 sequence (DNA): TGTGCCAGCAGTGAAGCACGGGTGGTGGAGCAGTACTTC. Protein: CASSEARVVEQYF.

The chain is built from TRBV7-2 and TRBJ2-7, with 8 bases matching TRBD2. Germline values: CDR1 SGHTA, CDR2 FQGNSA. V gave up 1 base and J gave up 0 bases; unmatched junction bases: 5. The CDR3 length is 16 residues. The CDR3 DNA sequence: TGTGCCAGCAGCTTAGATAGCGGGGCGTCCTCCTACGAGCAGTACTTC. It codes for CASSLDSGASSYEQYF. Looking up the rest from reference TRBV7-2 and TRBJ2-7 gives the full variable domain: GAGVSQSPSNKVTEKGKDVELRCDPISGHTALYWYRQSLGQGLEFLIYFQGNSAPDKSGLPSDRFSAERTGGSVSTLTIQRTQQEDSAVYLCASSLDSGASSYEQYFGPGTRLTVT.